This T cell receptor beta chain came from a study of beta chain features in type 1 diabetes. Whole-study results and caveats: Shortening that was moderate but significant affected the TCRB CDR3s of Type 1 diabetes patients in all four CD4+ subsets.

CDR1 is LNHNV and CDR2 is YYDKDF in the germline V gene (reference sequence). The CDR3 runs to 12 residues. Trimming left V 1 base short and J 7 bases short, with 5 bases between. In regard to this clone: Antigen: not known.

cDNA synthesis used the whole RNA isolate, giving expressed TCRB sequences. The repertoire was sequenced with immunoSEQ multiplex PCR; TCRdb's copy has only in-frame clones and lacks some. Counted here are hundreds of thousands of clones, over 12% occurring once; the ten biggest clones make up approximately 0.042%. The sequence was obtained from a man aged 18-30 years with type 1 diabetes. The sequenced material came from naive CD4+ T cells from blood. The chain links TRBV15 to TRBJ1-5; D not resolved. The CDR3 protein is CATSRAQQPQHF. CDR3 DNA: TGTGCCACCAGCAGAGCCCAGCAGCCCCAGCATTTT.